Listed below are T cell receptor beta chains from one sample, sequenced in a study of T cell responses to AZD1222 COVID-19 vaccine. Data came from immunoSEQ multiplex PCR; TCRdb stores just in-frame clones and leaves some out. The data show 90,000 to 120,000 clones, with just over 90% seen just once and 5.5% to 7% held by the top ten. The material was peripheral blood, obtained 28 days after the second AZD1222 dose. All receptors derive from an adult who received the AZD1222 COVID-19 vaccine. The CDR3 runs from the conserved cysteine through the conserved F or W. D genes are given only for firm matches. Size is omitted from some rows. Given values are once, few, many or a class for expanded clones.

D gene,clone size,V gene,J gene,CDR3 protein,CDR3 DNA
TRBD1,.,TRBV2,TRBJ1-6,CAGRTGPSPNSPLHF,TGTGCCGGACGGACAGGACCCTCTCCTAATTCACCCCTCCACTTT
TRBD2,.,TRBV29-1,TRBJ2-5,CSCGGGQETQYF,TGCAGCTGTGGGGGGGGGCAAGAGACCCAGTACTTC
.,.,TRBV11-3,TRBJ2-7,CASSLIQGGEQYF,TGTGCCAGCAGCTTAATTCAGGGAGGCGAGCAGTACTTC
TRBD1,.,TRBV4-1,TRBJ1-6,CASSPGTVQALHF,TGCGCCAGCAGCCCTGGGACAGTACAAGCCCTCCACTTT
.,once,TRBV7-8,TRBJ1-1,CASSLVPQGVSTEAFF,TGTGCCAGCAGCTTAGTGCCGCAAGGGGTGAGCACTGAAGCTTTCTTT
.,.,TRBV30,TRBJ1-1,CAWSGGVEAFF,TGTGCCTGGAGCGGAGGGGTTGAAGCTTTCTTT
TRBD2,.,TRBV4-3,TRBJ2-2,CASSQLPGLAGYNTGELFF,TGCGCCAGCAGCCAATTGCCGGGACTAGCGGGATATAACACCGGGGAGCTGTTTTTT
.,.,TRBV19,TRBJ2-7,CASSHPQGSYEQYF,TGTGCCAGTAGTCACCCACAGGGCTCCTACGAGCAGTACTTC
.,.,TRBV10-1,TRBJ2-1,CASSEDPAANEQFF,TGCGCCAGCAGTGAGGACCCGGCTGCGAATGAGCAGTTCTTC
TRBD1,.,TRBV3-1/TRBV3-2,TRBJ1-2,CASSSRTGNYGYTF,TGTGCCAGCAGCTCTCGGACAGGCAACTATGGCTACACCTTC
TRBD1,.,TRBV4-1,TRBJ1-4,CASSQEGTGNGNEKLFF,TGCGCCAGCAGCCAAGAGGGGACAGGGAACGGTAATGAAAAACTGTTTTTT
.,.,TRBV28,TRBJ2-7,CASSSFEQYF,TGTGCCAGCAGTTCCTTCGAGCAGTACTTC
.,.,TRBV7-8,TRBJ2-2,CASSLVVVGELFF,TGTGCCAGCAGCTTAGTAGTAGTCGGGGAGCTGTTTTTT
.,once,TRBV7-9,TRBJ1-4,CASSPDGRSNEKLFF,TGTGCCAGCAGCCCTGATGGCAGGTCGAATGAAAAACTGTTTTTT
.,once,TRBV5-1,TRBJ1-6,CASSLSLSYNSPLHF,TGCGCCAGCAGCTTGTCGCTATCCTATAATTCACCCCTCCACTTT
.,once,TRBV18,TRBJ2-2,CASSPPGNTGELFF,TGTGCCAGCTCACCCCCAGGGAATACCGGGGAGCTGTTTTTT
TRBD1,once,TRBV2,TRBJ2-7,CASTPVGTGAEDEQYF,TGTGCCAGCACCCCCGTGGGGACAGGGGCCGAGGACGAGCAGTACTTC
.,.,TRBV9,TRBJ2-3,CASSSSPEGDTQYF,TGTGCCAGCAGCTCCTCCCCGGAGGGAGATACGCAGTATTTT
.,.,TRBV10-1,TRBJ2-2,CASSEWSSVVTGELFF,TGCGCCAGCAGTGAGTGGTCTAGCGTGGTCACCGGGGAGCTGTTTTTT
TRBD2,once,TRBV3-1/TRBV3-2,TRBJ2-5,CASSPLKQRGETQYF,TGTGCCAGCAGCCCCTTGAAACAGCGGGGAGAGACCCAGTACTTC
.,.,TRBV5-6,TRBJ2-3,CASSLGSDTQYF,TGTGCCAGCAGCTTGGGGTCCGATACGCAGTATTTT
.,.,TRBV19,TRBJ2-2,CASKADTGSGELFF,TGTGCCAGTAAGGCGGACACAGGGTCCGGGGAGCTGTTTTTT
.,.,TRBV6-5,TRBJ1-1,CASLPRTENTEAFF,TGTGCCAGCCTACCTAGAACTGAGAACACTGAAGCTTTCTTT
TRBD1,.,TRBV6-1,TRBJ1-4,CASSELRGNEKLFF,TGTGCCAGCAGTGAACTCAGGGGGAATGAAAAACTGTTTTTT
.,.,TRBV19,TRBJ1-5,CASGGRVNQPQHF,TGTGCCAGTGGGGGCAGGGTCAATCAGCCCCAGCATTTT
.,.,TRBV3-1/TRBV3-2,TRBJ1-1,CASSQAGLGAFF,TGTGCCAGCAGCCAAGCGGGGCTCGGAGCTTTCTTT
.,.,TRBV7-2,TRBJ2-1,CASSPHRARGNEQFF,TGTGCCAGCAGCCCCCACCGAGCCCGCGGGAATGAGCAGTTCTTC
.,.,TRBV10-2,TRBJ1-1,CASSGQINTEAFF,TGCGCCAGCAGTGGGCAGATTAACACTGAAGCTTTCTTT
.,.,TRBV9,TRBJ2-2,CASSAPSWLTNTGELFF,TGTGCCAGCAGCGCGCCGTCGTGGCTCACGAACACCGGGGAGCTGTTTTTT
TRBD1,few,TRBV15,TRBJ2-2,CATSNRGQDTGELFF,TGTGCCACCAGCAACAGGGGGCAGGACACCGGGGAGCTGTTTTTT
.,.,TRBV7-7,TRBJ2-5,CASSSIGTSQETQYF,TGTGCTAGCAGCTCCATCGGGACTTCTCAAGAGACCCAGTACTTC
TRBD2,.,TRBV10-1,TRBJ2-7,CASRVPISGRPPREQYF,TGCGCCAGCAGAGTGCCCATTAGCGGGAGACCCCCTCGGGAGCAGTACTTC
TRBD1,.,TRBV12-5,TRBJ1-1,CASGSGQGEAFF,TGTGCTAGTGGTTCGGGACAGGGAGAAGCTTTCTTT
.,once,TRBV6-5,TRBJ2-3,CASSPDTDVPDTQYF,TGTGCCAGCAGCCCGGACACGGATGTCCCAGATACGCAGTATTTT
TRBD1,.,TRBV19,TRBJ2-2,CASSSRQGLTNTGELFF,TGTGCCAGTAGTTCCCGACAGGGGCTAACAAACACCGGGGAGCTGTTTTTT
.,.,TRBV2,TRBJ1-4,CASSVDRDEKLFF,TGTGCCAGCAGTGTGGATAGGGATGAAAAACTGTTTTTT
.,.,TRBV4-3,TRBJ2-1,CASSQGWGGQRSYNEQFF,TGCGCCAGCAGCCAAGGGTGGGGGGGACAACGCTCCTACAATGAGCAGTTCTTC
.,.,TRBV28,TRBJ1-1,CASSSPREAFF,TGTGCCAGCAGTTCCCCCCGGGAGGCTTTCTTT
TRBD2,.,TRBV5-1,TRBJ2-3,CASSLAASGRTDTQYF,TGCGCCAGCAGCTTGGCTGCTAGCGGGAGGACAGATACGCAGTATTTT
TRBD1,.,TRBV7-2,TRBJ1-6,CASAGTGRNSPLHF,TGTGCCAGCGCCGGGACAGGGAGGAATTCACCCCTCCACTTT
TRBD1,.,TRBV14,TRBJ1-1,CASSPGQAAFF,TGTGCCAGCAGCCCGGGACAGGCTGCTTTCTTT
TRBD1,.,TRBV6-5,TRBJ1-1,CASSYSGQGGNTEAFF,TGTGCCAGCAGTTACTCGGGACAGGGAGGTAACACTGAAGCTTTCTTT
.,.,TRBV7-6,TRBJ1-1,CASSLEPITEAFF,TGTGCCAGCAGCTTAGAGCCGATCACTGAAGCTTTCTTT
.,.,TRBV7-9,TRBJ1-2,CASSLGQNYGYTF,TGTGCCAGCAGCCTTGGACAGAACTATGGCTACACCTTC